The rows below give T cell receptor beta chains drawn from one sample of a study of response to subunit inactivated influenza vaccine. One entry per CDR3 protein results from TCRdb running MiXCR on the RT-PCR reads. Of 300,000 to 350,000 distinct CDR3 sequences listed, less than 25% are singletons. Sequences were derived from PBMCs from blood, sampled approximately 22 months after vaccination. The receptors were sampled from a man between 50 and 69 years old who received an inactivated influenza vaccine. CDR3s include the opening cysteine and the closing phenylalanine or tryptophan. The D gene is left open where the match is weak. Only some rows state a clone size, as once, few, many or a class for expanded clones.

clone size: many; V gene: TRBV12-3/TRBV12-4; CDR3 length: 18; J gene: TRBJ1-5; D gene: TRBD1; CDR3 DNA: TGTGCCAGCACCGCGGGGCAGGGGGCAGATGTTAGCAATCAGCCCCAGCATTTT; CDR3 protein: CASTAGQGADVSNQPQHF
clone size: .; V gene: TRBV28; CDR3 length: 16; J gene: TRBJ2-1; D gene: .; CDR3 DNA: TGTGCCAGCAGTTTTAAGGGGCTTAGCTCCTACAATGAGCAGTTCTTC; CDR3 protein: CASSFKGLSSYNEQFF
clone size: .; V gene: TRBV27; CDR3 length: 16; J gene: TRBJ2-1; D gene: .; CDR3 DNA: TGTGCCAGCAGTTTGAACCCCCACAGCTCCTACAATGAGCAGTTCTTC; CDR3 protein: CASSLNPHSSYNEQFF
clone size: few; V gene: TRBV2; CDR3 length: 14; J gene: TRBJ1-3; D gene: .; CDR3 DNA: TGTGCCAGCAGGGAAACCAGGGAATCTGGCACCATATATTTT; CDR3 protein: CASRETRESGTIYF
clone size: many; V gene: TRBV12-3/TRBV12-4; CDR3 length: 17; J gene: TRBJ1-5; D gene: TRBD1; CDR3 DNA: TGTGCCAGCAGTCAGACCTGGACAGGGTATAGCAATCAGCCCCAGCATTTT; CDR3 protein: CASSQTWTGYSNQPQHF
clone size: .; V gene: TRBV12-3/TRBV12-4; CDR3 length: 14; J gene: TRBJ2-5; D gene: TRBD2; CDR3 DNA: TGTGCCAGCAGGTATAGCGGGGGTGGAAGGACCCAGTACTTC; CDR3 protein: CASRYSGGGRTQYF
clone size: .; V gene: TRBV5-1; CDR3 length: 15; J gene: TRBJ2-3; D gene: .; CDR3 DNA: TGCGCCAGCAGCTTGGCATTGAGCGGCACAGATACGCAGTATTTT; CDR3 protein: CASSLALSGTDTQYF
clone size: few; V gene: TRBV19; CDR3 length: 16; J gene: TRBJ1-6; D gene: TRBD1; CDR3 DNA: TGTGCCAGTAGGACGACAGGGCGCTCCTATAATTCACCCCTCCACTTT; CDR3 protein: CASRTTGRSYNSPLHF
clone size: many; V gene: TRBV7-9; CDR3 length: 16; J gene: TRBJ2-2; D gene: TRBD1; CDR3 DNA: TGTGCCAGCAGCTTGTTTGGGACAGCCAACACCGGGGAGCTGTTTTTT; CDR3 protein: CASSLFGTANTGELFF
clone size: .; V gene: TRBV10-3; CDR3 length: 15; J gene: TRBJ2-3; D gene: .; CDR3 DNA: TGTGCCATCGGCCAATTTACCCCCGAAGGAGATACGCAGTATTTT; CDR3 protein: CAIGQFTPEGDTQYF
clone size: many; V gene: TRBV3-1; CDR3 length: 16; J gene: TRBJ1-5; D gene: .; CDR3 DNA: TGTGCCAGCAGCCAAGATCATGGCAGGGGTAACCAGCCCCAGCATTTT; CDR3 protein: CASSQDHGRGNQPQHF
clone size: .; V gene: TRBV29-1; CDR3 length: 15; J gene: TRBJ2-5; D gene: TRBD1; CDR3 DNA: TGCAGCGGTAAGCCCGGGACAGTTTGGAGTGAGACCCAGTACTTC; CDR3 protein: CSGKPGTVWSETQYF
clone size: .; V gene: TRBV7-6; CDR3 length: 12; J gene: TRBJ2-2; D gene: .; CDR3 DNA: TGTGCCAGCAGCTTAGACGCCGGGGAGCTGTTTTTT; CDR3 protein: CASSLDAGELFF
clone size: many; V gene: TRBV4-2; CDR3 length: 13; J gene: TRBJ1-1; D gene: .; CDR3 DNA: TGTGCCAGCAGCCAAGACAGGTACACTGAAGCTTTCTTT; CDR3 protein: CASSQDRYTEAFF
clone size: .; V gene: TRBV19; CDR3 length: 15; J gene: TRBJ1-3; D gene: TRBD1; CDR3 DNA: TGTGCCAGTGGTGACAGGGGGGTATCTGGAAACACCATATATTTT; CDR3 protein: CASGDRGVSGNTIYF
clone size: many; V gene: TRBV29-1; CDR3 length: 13; J gene: TRBJ1-2; D gene: .; CDR3 DNA: TGCAGCGTTGATCGGGGGGCTAACTATGGCTACACCTTC; CDR3 protein: CSVDRGANYGYTF
clone size: .; V gene: TRBV20-1; CDR3 length: 13; J gene: TRBJ1-5; D gene: .; CDR3 DNA: TGCAGTGCTAGGGGTCAGAACGATCAGCCCCAGCATTTT; CDR3 protein: CSARGQNDQPQHF
clone size: .; V gene: TRBV12-3/TRBV12-4; CDR3 length: 17; J gene: TRBJ1-1; D gene: .; CDR3 DNA: TGTGCCAGCAGTTCACTCCTGGATACTGGGCGGGGCACTGAAGCTTTCTTT; CDR3 protein: CASSSLLDTGRGTEAFF
clone size: few; V gene: TRBV2; CDR3 length: 15; J gene: TRBJ2-7; D gene: TRBD2; CDR3 DNA: TGTGCCAGCAGGGCCGGGACTAGCGGATACTACGAGCAGTACTTC; CDR3 protein: CASRAGTSGYYEQYF
clone size: few; V gene: TRBV19; CDR3 length: 16; J gene: TRBJ1-1; D gene: .; CDR3 DNA: TGTGCCAGTAGTATGAAGAAGATTTTGGGTAACACTGAAGCTTTCTTT; CDR3 protein: CASSMKKILGNTEAFF
clone size: .; V gene: TRBV18; CDR3 length: 16; J gene: TRBJ1-1; D gene: .; CDR3 DNA: TGTGCCAGCTCACCCGCGGGGCCGGATTTGAGCACTGAAGCTTTCTTT; CDR3 protein: CASSPAGPDLSTEAFF
clone size: once; V gene: TRBV7-9; CDR3 length: 17; J gene: TRBJ2-3; D gene: .; CDR3 DNA: TGTGCCAGCAGCCCCATCTCAGGGGCAGGGCGCACAGATACGCAGTATTTT; CDR3 protein: CASSPISGAGRTDTQYF
clone size: few; V gene: TRBV5-1; CDR3 length: 15; J gene: TRBJ1-2; D gene: .; CDR3 DNA: TGCGCCAGCAGCTTGGCGACGGAGGAATACTATGGCTACACCTTC; CDR3 protein: CASSLATEEYYGYTF
clone size: few; V gene: TRBV5-1; CDR3 length: 15; J gene: TRBJ2-1; D gene: .; CDR3 DNA: TGCGCCAGCAGCCATGGACTCGACTCGTACAATGAGCAGTTCTTC; CDR3 protein: CASSHGLDSYNEQFF
clone size: few; V gene: TRBV28; CDR3 length: 13; J gene: TRBJ2-5; D gene: .; CDR3 DNA: TGTGCCAGCAGTTGGACGGGGGCAGAGACCCAGTACTTC; CDR3 protein: CASSWTGAETQYF
clone size: .; V gene: TRBV11-1; CDR3 length: 18; J gene: TRBJ1-6; D gene: .; CDR3 DNA: TGTGCCAGCAGCTTAGGAGCAGGGTTCCAGGCGCTCGATTCACCCCTCCACTTT; CDR3 protein: CASSLGAGFQALDSPLHF
clone size: medium-sized; V gene: TRBV12-3/TRBV12-4; CDR3 length: 13; J gene: TRBJ1-1; D gene: TRBD1; CDR3 DNA: TGTGCCAGCAGCTCCTTAGGACAGGGGAAGGCTTTCTTT; CDR3 protein: CASSSLGQGKAFF
clone size: many; V gene: TRBV12-3/TRBV12-4; CDR3 length: 16; J gene: TRBJ1-2; D gene: .; CDR3 DNA: TGTGCCAGCAGTTTTTCTCCCGGGGGGCTGATCTATGGCTACACCTTC; CDR3 protein: CASSFSPGGLIYGYTF
clone size: few; V gene: TRBV12-3/TRBV12-4; CDR3 length: 13; J gene: TRBJ1-5; D gene: .; CDR3 DNA: TGTGCCAGCAGTTTACCGCCTAATCAGCCCCAGCATTTT; CDR3 protein: CASSLPPNQPQHF
clone size: many; V gene: TRBV29-1; CDR3 length: 16; J gene: TRBJ1-2; D gene: .; CDR3 DNA: TGCAGCGTCCACACACGTTCACAGGGTTACGGCTATGGCTACACCTTC; CDR3 protein: CSVHTRSQGYGYGYTF
clone size: .; V gene: TRBV19; CDR3 length: 15; J gene: TRBJ1-5; D gene: TRBD1; CDR3 DNA: TGTGCCAGTAAAACCCGACAGGGTGGCAATCAGCCCCAGCATTTT; CDR3 protein: CASKTRQGGNQPQHF
clone size: few; V gene: TRBV4-3; CDR3 length: 15; J gene: TRBJ1-1; D gene: TRBD1; CDR3 DNA: TGCGCCAGCAGCCGCCACGCCCAGGGGGACACTGAAGCTTTCTTT; CDR3 protein: CASSRHAQGDTEAFF
clone size: many; V gene: TRBV11-2; CDR3 length: 17; J gene: TRBJ2-7; D gene: TRBD2; CDR3 DNA: TGTGCCAGCAGCACCGGACTAGCGGGGATCTCCTCCTACGAGCAGTACTTC; CDR3 protein: CASSTGLAGISSYEQYF
clone size: .; V gene: TRBV6-1; CDR3 length: 15; J gene: TRBJ2-2; D gene: .; CDR3 DNA: TGTGCCAGCAGCCTCGGGCGGACGAACACCGGGGAGCTGTTTTTT; CDR3 protein: CASSLGRTNTGELFF
clone size: many; V gene: TRBV5-1; CDR3 length: 13; J gene: TRBJ1-1; D gene: TRBD1; CDR3 DNA: TGCGCCAGCAGCTTGCAGGGGGACACTGAAGCTTTCTTT; CDR3 protein: CASSLQGDTEAFF
clone size: .; V gene: TRBV3-1; CDR3 length: 15; J gene: TRBJ2-7; D gene: TRBD1; CDR3 DNA: TGTGCCAGCAGCCAAGTGGACAGGGAAGGTTACGAGCAGTACTTC; CDR3 protein: CASSQVDREGYEQYF
clone size: .; V gene: TRBV11-3; CDR3 length: 12; J gene: TRBJ2-1; D gene: .; CDR3 DNA: TGTGCCAGCAGCTTCGGTGGGGGTGAGCAGTTCTTC; CDR3 protein: CASSFGGGEQFF
clone size: .; V gene: TRBV5-5; CDR3 length: 15; J gene: TRBJ1-1; D gene: .; CDR3 DNA: TGTGCCAGCAGCTTGTCATGGGGGGTGAACACTGAAGCTTTCTTT; CDR3 protein: CASSLSWGVNTEAFF
clone size: few; V gene: TRBV7-2; CDR3 length: 13; J gene: TRBJ1-1; D gene: TRBD1; CDR3 DNA: TGTGCCAGCAAGGAGGGGGCCGGCACTGAAGCTTTCTTT; CDR3 protein: CASKEGAGTEAFF
clone size: .; V gene: TRBV20-1; CDR3 length: 19; J gene: TRBJ2-2; D gene: TRBD2; CDR3 DNA: TGCAGTGCTAGAGAGGCGTCGGGGCTAGCGGGAGGACCGCCCGGGGAGCTGTTTTTT; CDR3 protein: CSAREASGLAGGPPGELFF
clone size: many; V gene: TRBV20-1; CDR3 length: 9; J gene: TRBJ1-2; D gene: TRBD1; CDR3 DNA: TGCAGTGCTAGAACGGGACAGACCTTC; CDR3 protein: CSARTGQTF
clone size: few; V gene: TRBV20-1; CDR3 length: 14; J gene: TRBJ1-3; D gene: .; CDR3 DNA: TGCAGTGCTGAGCGCGGGACTTCTGGAAACACCATATATTTT; CDR3 protein: CSAERGTSGNTIYF
clone size: few; V gene: TRBV19; CDR3 length: 16; J gene: TRBJ2-1; D gene: .; CDR3 DNA: TGTGCCAGTAGTATCGGGTCCCCTAGCTCCTACAATGAGCAGTTCTTC; CDR3 protein: CASSIGSPSSYNEQFF
clone size: few; V gene: TRBV6-1; CDR3 length: 14; J gene: TRBJ1-5; D gene: TRBD1; CDR3 DNA: TGTGCCAGCAGACAGGGGGTACTGGATCAGCCCCAGCATTTT; CDR3 protein: CASRQGVLDQPQHF
clone size: .; V gene: TRBV4-3; CDR3 length: 14; J gene: TRBJ2-3; D gene: .; CDR3 DNA: TGCGCCAGCAGCCAAGAAGCGAGCACAGATACGCAGTATTTT; CDR3 protein: CASSQEASTDTQYF